These 22 T cell receptor beta chains were all obtained from the same sample, sequenced in a study of blood T cells in healthy people across ages. Then a second PCR, running roughly 6 to 12 cycles, was carried out with a sample-barcoded 5' primer and a J-beta primer mix. TCRdb re-called the 5' RACE reads with MiXCR, one entry per CDR3 protein. The sample lists approximately 1.5 million distinct CDR3 sequences; roughly 30% were seen once. The specimen was blood. These TCRs come from a woman aged 30 to 39 in good health.

In its sample, this clonotype was seen a few times. V usage is TRBV4-1 and J usage is TRBJ2-2; 7 bases agree with TRBD1. This CDR3 has 15 amino acids. Germline V lookup: CDR1 MGHRA, CDR2 YSYEKL. The V and J ends lost 1 base and 1 base, in that order; junction bases with no gene match: 0. CDR3 sequence: CASSQGDRNTGELFF. Here the CDR3 DNA reads TGCGCCAGCAGCCAAGGGGACAGGAACACCGGGGAGCTGTTTTTT.

The chain uses TRBV13 and TRBJ2-3; the match to TRBD1 covers 8 bases. CDR3 size: 17 residues. V trimming: 1 base; J trimming: 5 bases; junction bases outside the gene matches: 11. Germline V gene lookup returns CDR1 PRHDT and CDR2 FYEKMQ (reference sequence). CDR3 sequence reads: CASSLVVSGQAEDTQYF. CDR3 DNA: TGTGCCAGCAGCTTAGTGGTGTCGGGACAGGCTGAAGATACGCAGTATTTT.

DNA of the CDR3: TGTGCCAGCAGCCAATGGGGACAGGGGGCTAACTACGAGCAGTACTTC. It specifies CASSQWGQGANYEQYF. The J gene is TRBJ2-7, the V gene TRBV3-1; 12 bases agree with TRBD1. CDR1 is LGHDT, CDR2 YNNKEL, per germline (reference sequence). After removal of 2 bases from V and 3 bases from J, the junction contained 5 bases not matched to a gene. The CDR3 contains 16 residues.

As for this clonotype: The junction shows a germline mismatch at one end, possibly a read error. The gene calls are TRBV6-2 or TRBV6-3 and TRBJ2-3, with D possibly TRBD1 on 5 matching bases. CDR3 length equals 12 residues. Germline CDR1 is MNHEY and CDR2 is SVGEGT. This CDR3 reads CASSSYTGTQYF. In nucleotides, the CDR3 is TGTGCCAGCAGTTCCTACACAGGTACGCAGTATTTT.

The chain carries TRBV5-1 and TRBJ2-3, with TRBD2 matching 13 bases. Germline V CDR1 and CDR2: SGHRS, YFSETQ. The CDR3 length is 17 residues. With 0 bases clipped from V and 4 bases from J, the junction kept 5 bases outside the gene matches. As DNA, the CDR3 is TGCGCCAGCAGCTTGGGGGCACTAGCGGGAGGGGCAGATACGCAGTATTTT. Translated: CASSLGALAGGADTQYF.

The genes are TRBV20-1 and TRBJ2-4; D remains unclear. V lost 1 base and J 0 bases, leaving 13 bases between the germline ends. Germline values: CDR1 DFQATT, CDR2 SNEGSKA (reference sequence). The CDR3 sequence is 16 residues long. The CDR3: CSARVGKKIAKNIQYF. The CDR3 bases are TGCAGTGCTAGAGTAGGGAAGAAAATAGCCAAAAACATTCAGTACTTC.

This rearrangement joins TRBV20-1 to TRBJ1-1, with 9 bases matching TRBD1. This CDR3 has 12 amino acids. Per germline, CDR1 DFQATT and CDR2 SNEGSKA (reference sequence). This CDR3 is CRVGQGNTEAFF. The DNA of the CDR3 is TGCAGAGTGGGACAGGGGAACACTGAAGCTTTCTTT.

V is TRBV4-1 and J is TRBJ2-7; 10 bases are shared with TRBD2. Germline trimming cut 4 bases from V and 10 bases from J; bases unmatched to any gene: 10. The CDR3 length is 14 residues. Germline assignment: CDR1 MGHRA and CDR2 YSYEKL. CDR3 residues: CASSRGLAAPDQYF. The CDR3 bases are TGCGCCAGCAGCCGAGGACTAGCGGCCCCCGACCAGTACTTC.

This clonotype was counted only a few times. This chain uses TRBV5-5 with TRBJ2-7; 11 nucleotides line up with TRBD2. Germline CDR1 and CDR2: SGHKS and YYEKEE (reference sequence). J was trimmed by 4 bases and V by 4 bases; bases with no gene match: 10. This CDR3 is 16 amino acids long. CDR3 DNA: TGTGCCAGCAGCCACACACTAGCGGGAGATAGGTACGAGCAGTACTTC. Protein product: CASSHTLAGDRYEQYF.

A word on this clonotype: One end of the junction is discordant with germline, which a read error may explain. This sequence joins TRBV19 and TRBJ1-1, with D perhaps matching TRBD1 (5 bases). The germline CDR1 and CDR2 sequences are LNHDA and SQIVND (reference sequence). The CDR3 spans 13 residues. CDR3 protein: CVSRDQGSAEAFF. The CDR3 nucleotides are TGTGTCAGTAGAGATCAGGGATCGGCTGAAGCTTTCTTT.

This clonotype was seen repeatedly, ten times or more. The V call is TRBV29-1, the J call TRBJ2-1; 12 bases agree with TRBD2. Trimming cost V 4 bases and J 5 bases; bases outside gene matches: 24. Germline CDR1 reads SQVTM; CDR2 reads ANQGSEA. The CDR3 extends over 21 amino acids. The CDR3 DNA reads TGCAGCGTTGTAGACAGGGACCGGTTTATTGGACTAGCGGGATTCAACAATGAGCAGTTCTTC. Its protein is CSVVDRDRFIGLAGFNNEQFF.

In this sample, this clonotype turned up many times. The chain combines TRBV20-1 with TRBJ2-1; 10 bases line up with TRBD2. The CDR3 runs 17 residues. J lost 4 bases, V lost 0 bases, and 9 bases had no gene match. Germline CDR1 reads DFQATT; CDR2 reads SNEGSKA (reference sequence). CDR3 sequence (DNA): TGCAGTGCTAGAGATTTGTTGGGGACTAGCGCTTACAATGAGCAGTTCTTC. As protein: CSARDLLGTSAYNEQFF.

The chain recombines TRBV9 with TRBJ1-5; D perhaps matches TRBD1 (6 bases). The length of the CDR3 is 15 residues. CDR1 SGDLS and CDR2 YYNGEE come from the germline V gene. V was clipped by 0 bases and J by 4 bases, with 11 bases between them. The CDR3 reads CASSVEGGSNQPQHF. CDR3 nucleotide sequence: TGTGCCAGCAGCGTAGAAGGGGGATCGAATCAGCCCCAGCATTTT.

This clonotype was seen a few times. The chain employs TRBV10-3 and TRBJ2-3; D is possibly TRBD2 (5 bases). This CDR3 region has 13 residues. Trimming took 10 bases from V and 0 from J, leaving 11 bases between them. Germline values: CDR1 ENHRY, CDR2 SYGVKD. CDR3 loop: CATSERSTDTQYF. CDR3 sequence (DNA): TGTGCCACCTCGGAGCGGAGCACAGATACGCAGTATTTT.

Only a few counts were recorded for this clonotype. One junction end does not reproduce the germline sequence, and a read error may be involved. The chain joins TRBV7-6 to TRBJ1-6, with D perhaps TRBD1 (6 bases). This CDR3 comprises 20 residues. CDR1 and CDR2 from the germline V gene are SGHVS and FNYEAQ. As DNA, the CDR3 is TGTGCCAGCAGCTCCCGCCCCAAAAACAGGGCCGCCTACTATAATTCACCCCCCCACTTT. Translating gives CASSSRPKNRAAYYNSPPHF.

CDR3 in amino acids: CASSVPLAGDNEQFF. CDR3 bases: TGTGCCAGCAGTGTCCCCCTAGCGGGGGACAATGAGCAGTTCTTC. The gene calls are TRBV2 and TRBJ2-1, with TRBD2 identical over 10 bases. The germline V gene encodes CDR1 SNHLY and CDR2 FYNNEI. The CDR3 contains 15 residues. The ends lost 4 bases at V and 5 bases at J; junction bases unmatched: 5.

The rearrangement links TRBV14 to TRBJ1-2, with a possible D match to TRBD1 (5 bases). From germline, CDR1 is SGHDN and CDR2 FVKESK. V lost 4 bases and J lost 4, with 13 bases in between. CDR3 size: 14 residues. CDR3 nucleotide sequence: TGTGCCAGCAGCCGGGACGGAAATCTCTATGGCTACACCTTC. It codes for CASSRDGNLYGYTF.

V and J are TRBV20-1 and TRBJ2-3, with D perhaps matching TRBD1 or TRBD2 (5 bases each). This CDR3 is built from 14 residues. Looked up from germline, CDR1 is DFQATT and CDR2 is SNEGSKA (reference sequence). V was shortened by 0 bases and J by 6 bases, with 13 bases between the two germline ends. The CDR3 region is CSARDRGWGDTQYF. The CDR3 nucleotides are TGCAGTGCTAGAGATCGCGGGTGGGGGGATACGCAGTATTTT.

The V and J genes are TRBV9 and TRBJ2-3; possibly TRBD2 for D (5 bases). The CDR3 runs to 15 residues. In germline, CDR1 is SGDLS, CDR2 YYNGEE. The germline V and J ends were trimmed by 4 bases and 2 bases, with 14 bases remaining between them. CDR3 sequence (DNA): TGTGCCAGCAGCTGGACCGGGATGCTCACAGATACGCAGTATTTT. It codes for CASSWTGMLTDTQYF.

J is TRBJ2-1 and V is TRBV2; 9 bases map to TRBD1. The CDR3 length is 13 residues. The germline V gene encodes CDR1 SNHLY and CDR2 FYNNEI. V was pared by 6 bases and J by 6 bases, with 3 bases of the junction left unmatched. The CDR3 DNA reads as TGTGCCAGCAGCGGGACAGGGATCAATGAGCAGTTCTTC. Translating it yields CASSGTGINEQFF. The full variable domain, rest sourced from reference TRBV2 and TRBJ2-1, is EPEVTQTPSHQVTQMGQEVILRCVPISNHLYFYWYRQILGQKVEFLVSFYNNEISEKSEIFDDQFSVERPDGSNFTLKIRSTKLEDSAMYFCASSGTGINEQFFGPGTRLTVL.

This clonotype was detected only once. A read error may produce the germline difference seen at one junction end. The rearrangement links TRBV20-1 to TRBJ1-1, with D maybe TRBD1 (5 bases). The CDR3 has 13 residues. Germline loops: CDR1 DFQATT, CDR2 SNEGSKA (reference sequence). The DNA for the CDR3 is TGCAGTGCTAGGGAGACAGTTAACACTGAAGTTTTCTTT. Protein: CSARETVNTEVFF.

This rearrangement joins TRBV11-2 to TRBJ2-2; D unclear. From germline, CDR1 is SGHAT and CDR2 FQNNGV. V was shortened by 8 bases and J by 6 bases, with 7 bases between the two germline ends. The CDR3 contains 11 residues. CDR3 nucleotides: TGTGCCAGCGTGGCGTCCGGGGAGCTGTTTTTT. Protein product: CASVASGELFF.